These 18 T cell receptor beta chains originate from one sample sequenced in a study of spatial heterogeneity in lung cancer (dated by TCRdb to about 2019). General study outcomes and caveats: The tumor nonsynonymous mutation count correlated with the number of expanded alpha and beta TCRs within the tumor.

No antigen has been assigned to these receptors. The label giving this sample's time point can be read as: sample taken at primary tumor resection. The receptor library was made with 5' RACE. TCRdb shows the sequencer as NextSeq 500. Clones were called with MiXCR by TCRdb after fastp trimmed the public reads at Q25, and only in-frame beta chains were retained. Rows with a matching CDR3 protein are joined into one entry that keeps the most common DNA and genes. The sample table shows thousands of distinct CDR3 sequences, and roughly 6.5% are seen once. Roughly a sixth of the sample is taken by the ten largest. The material was lung tumor tissue, obtained at surgery. These receptor sequences come from a female donor with early-stage non-small cell lung cancer.

As to this clonotype: Since a much larger clone is just one base distant, this may be a read error. As an off-target read in a library built for alpha chains, this beta chain has a frequency of little significance. The chain has TRBV27 and TRBJ1-5, with unresolved D. CDR1 and CDR2 (germline): MNHEY, SMNVEV (reference sequence). The CDR3 runs 11 residues. The CDR3 DNA follows: TGTGTCAGCAGTTTCAATCAGCCCCAGCATTTT. Protein sequence: CVSSFNQPQHF.

This clonotype rates as medium-sized. A library made for alpha chains picked up this beta chain off target, so its size means little. The chain is built from TRBV6-1 and TRBJ2-1; 8 positions match TRBD1. Trimming removed 6 bases from V and 4 bases from J; junction bases left unmatched: 8. Germline V gene data show CDR1 as MNHNS and CDR2 as SASEGT. CDR3 length equals 15 residues. The CDR3 reads CASSGQGLAYNEQFF. DNA of the CDR3: TGTGCCAGCAGCGGACAGGGACTGGCATACAATGAGCAGTTCTTC.

In its sample, this clonotype ranks as medium-sized. In a library made to pick up alpha chains, this beta chain is a stray read with a size that means little. The chain couples TRBV12-3 or TRBV12-4 to TRBJ2-2, with a possible D match to TRBD1 (6 bases). The CDR3 loop spans 15 amino acids. Trimming took 2 bases from V and 0 from J, leaving 7 bases between them. CDR3 DNA: TGTGCCAGCAGTTTACGACAGGCGAACACCGGGGAGCTGTTTTTT. Protein sequence: CASSLRQANTGELFF.

By share, this clonotype counts as medium-sized (0.01 to 0.1%). For a library built for alpha chains, this beta chain is a stray read; little rests on its size. The chain uses TRBV6-6 and TRBJ1-2; tentatively, D is TRBD1 (6 bases). Between the trimmed V and J ends, which lost 7 bases and 6 bases, there was a span of 18 bases. Germline-derived CDR1 and CDR2 are MNHNY and SVGAGI (reference sequence). This CDR3 has 14 residues. CDR3 DNA sequence: TGTGCCAGCAACCGGGACATCCTCGATCATGGCTACACCTTC. Its protein is CASNRDILDHGYTF.

This clonotype counts as medium-sized. This beta chain is a stray sequence in a library constructed for alpha chains; its clone size is not meaningful. The chain couples TRBV15 to TRBJ2-2; a possible D gene is TRBD2 (5 bases). V was shortened by 1 base and J by 6 bases, with 9 bases between the two germline ends. This CDR3 contains 14 residues. Germline values: CDR1 LNHNV, CDR2 YYDKDF (reference sequence). The CDR3 DNA follows: TGTGCCACCAGCAGAGTCGGGGATGCCGGGGAGCTGTTTTTT. The encoded protein is CATSRVGDAGELFF.

Worth noting for this clonotype: This beta chain came through as a stray read in a library set up for alpha chains, and its size says little. The V call is TRBV11-2, the J call TRBJ2-7; perhaps D is TRBD1 or TRBD2 (7 bases each). The V gene's germline CDR1 is SGHAT and CDR2 FQNNGV. The length of the CDR3 is 15 residues. V was pared by 2 bases and J by 2 bases, with 13 bases between. DNA for the CDR3: TGTGCCAGCAGCTTAAGTTCAGGGGGGGCCTACGAGCAGTACTTC. Its protein is CASSLSSGGAYEQYF.

This clonotype was observed many times. A library prepared for alpha chains yielded this beta chain as an off-target read; its size is of little meaning. The chain has TRBV18 and TRBJ2-3; 8 bases fit TRBD2. There are 16 residues in the CDR3. Losses at the gene ends were 4 bases for V and 0 bases for J; bases not matched to a gene: 6. The V gene's germline CDR1 is KGHSH and CDR2 LQKENI. CDR3 DNA: TGTGCCAGCTCACTAAAGGCTAGCGGGAGCACAGATACGCAGTATTTT. Its translation is CASSLKASGSTDTQYF.

The table lists this clonotype with many counts. Being off target in a library aimed at alpha chains, this beta chain has a size of little meaning. This chain links TRBV19 with TRBJ1-5; 7 positions match TRBD1. This CDR3 contains 15 residues. Germline CDR1 and CDR2: LNHDA and SQIVND (reference sequence). The J segment lost 0 bases and the V segment lost 7 bases, leaving 6 bases of the junction unmatched. The chain's CDR3 is CASTDRAYSNQPQHF. CDR3 DNA: TGTGCCAGTACCGACAGGGCCTATAGCAATCAGCCCCAGCATTTT.

This clonotype came up many times. Within a library made for alpha chains, this beta chain is off target, and its count is uninformative. V usage is TRBV11-2 and J usage is TRBJ1-6, with 7 bases matching TRBD1. The CDR3 is made up of 15 amino acids. Germline V gene sequence: CDR1 SGHAT, CDR2 FQNNGV. The J segment lost 10 bases and the V segment lost 4 bases, leaving 10 bases of the junction unmatched. CDR3 sequence: CASSSRQGPYSPLHF. The CDR3 DNA sequence: TGTGCCAGCAGCTCCCGACAGGGACCCTACTCACCCCTCCACTTT.

This clonotype ranks as medium-sized. With the library built for alpha chains, this beta chain is off target and its frequency is not meaningful. This sequence joins TRBV5-4 and TRBJ1-1, with D possibly TRBD1 on 6 matching bases. Germline lookup yields CDR1 SGHNT and CDR2 YYREEE (reference sequence). Between the trimmed V and J ends, which lost 2 bases and 1 base, there was a span of 12 bases. This CDR3 is built from 15 residues. The CDR3 is CASSFGGRGNTEAFF. CDR3 nucleotide sequence: TGTGCCAGCAGCTTCGGGGGGCGCGGGAACACTGAAGCTTTCTTT.

This clonotype was recorded many times. Found in a library prepared for alpha chains, this beta chain is an off-target read, and its abundance has little meaning. The gene calls are TRBV18 and TRBJ2-7; 9 bases line up with TRBD1. CDR1 and CDR2 from the germline V gene are KGHSH and LQKENI. This CDR3 comprises 13 residues. J was trimmed by 5 bases and V by 3 bases; bases with no gene match: 2. The CDR3 spells CASSPTGGHEQYF. CDR3 coding DNA: TGTGCCAGCTCACCCACAGGGGGCCACGAGCAGTACTTC.

This clonotype has at least ten counts. This beta chain was picked up by a library intended for alpha chains and is off target, so its count carries little meaning. The rearrangement joins TRBV7-3 to TRBJ1-6; 8 bases fit TRBD1. The CDR3 is 15 amino acids. The germline V gene has CDR1 SGHTA and CDR2 FQGTGA. V shed 0 bases and J 9 bases; nucleotides not matched to a gene: 4. CDR3 coding DNA: TGTGCCAGCAGCTTAACGTCAGGGGGCAGTTCACCCCTCCACTTT. Translated: CASSLTSGGSSPLHF.

This clonotype was counted ten times or more. As an off-target read in a library built for alpha chains, this beta chain has a frequency of little significance. V gene TRBV7-3 combines with J gene TRBJ2-2; D perhaps matches TRBD1 (5 bases). This CDR3 region has 14 residues. With 5 bases removed from V and 2 bases from J, the gap between germline ends came to 9 bases. Germline V lookup: CDR1 SGHTA, CDR2 FQGTGA. The CDR3 spells CASSRQFNTGELFF. The CDR3 nucleotides read TGTGCCAGCAGCCGACAGTTCAACACCGGGGAGCTGTTTTTT.

This clonotype rates as medium-sized (0.01 to 0.1%). With the library built for alpha chains, this beta chain is off target and its frequency is not meaningful. The rearrangement links TRBV7-3 to TRBJ2-1; weak D call: TRBD1 (6 bases). The CDR3 runs to 15 residues. Germline V gene sequence: CDR1 SGHTA, CDR2 FQGTGA. V lost 0 bases and J 1 base, leaving 7 bases between the germline ends. DNA for the CDR3: TGTGCCAGCAGCTTAACGCAGGGGTCCTACAATGAGCAGTTCTTC. As protein: CASSLTQGSYNEQFF. The whole variable domain, remainder taken from reference TRBV7-3 and TRBJ2-1, is GAGVSQTPSNKVTEKGKYVELRCDPISGHTALYWYRQSLGQGPEFLIYFQGTGAADDSGLPNDRFFAVRPEGSVSTLKIQRTERGDSAVYLCASSLTQGSYNEQFFGPGTRLTVL.

By frequency in the sample, this clonotype is medium-sized. Being off target in a library aimed at alpha chains, this beta chain has a size of little meaning. V is TRBV7-9 and J is TRBJ2-1; 10 bases map to TRBD2. The CDR3 spans 17 residues. Unmatched junction bases numbered 16, after V lost 5 bases and J lost 9 bases. Germline CDR1 reads SEHNR; CDR2 reads FQNEAQ (reference sequence). As DNA, the CDR3 is TGTGCCAGCAGCCCCCCCTCCGGGACTAGCGTTCCGGGTGAGCAGTTCTTC. Translating it yields CASSPPSGTSVPGEQFF.

This clonotype came up many times. This beta chain was picked up by a library intended for alpha chains and is off target, so its count carries little meaning. The CDR3 loop is CSARTSGSGANVLTF. DNA of the CDR3: TGCAGTGCTAGGACTAGCGGCTCTGGGGCCAACGTCCTGACTTTC. The V call is TRBV20-1, the J call TRBJ2-6, with 9 bases that match TRBD2. There are 15 residues in the CDR3. Trimming removed 3 bases from V and 0 bases from J; junction bases left unmatched: 0. The germline V gene encodes CDR1 DFQATT and CDR2 SNEGSKA (reference sequence).

In the case of this clonotype: This beta chain is a stray read from a library made for alpha chains; its abundance is not meaningful. This sequence joins TRBV27 and TRBJ2-5; 7 bases agree with TRBD1. The germline V gene has CDR1 MNHEY and CDR2 SMNVEV (reference sequence). The CDR3 sequence is 14 residues long. Trimming at V came to 6 bases and at J to 2 bases, leaving 6 bases not matched to a gene. CDR3 sequence: CASRLRDRQETQYF. The CDR3 bases are TGTGCCAGCAGACTCCGGGACAGACAAGAGACCCAGTACTTC.

This clonotype was seen repeatedly, ten times or more. In a library made to pick up alpha chains, this beta chain is a stray read with a size that means little. V is TRBV20-1 and J is TRBJ2-2; 7 nucleotides line up with TRBD2. Germline V gene lookup returns CDR1 DFQATT and CDR2 SNEGSKA (reference sequence). The CDR3 loop spans 15 amino acids. J was trimmed by 5 bases and V by 1 base; bases with no gene match: 7. CDR3 nucleotide sequence: TGCAGTGCTAGAGTCGGCGGGAGCCCTACCGGGGAGCTGTTTTTT. As protein: CSARVGGSPTGELFF.